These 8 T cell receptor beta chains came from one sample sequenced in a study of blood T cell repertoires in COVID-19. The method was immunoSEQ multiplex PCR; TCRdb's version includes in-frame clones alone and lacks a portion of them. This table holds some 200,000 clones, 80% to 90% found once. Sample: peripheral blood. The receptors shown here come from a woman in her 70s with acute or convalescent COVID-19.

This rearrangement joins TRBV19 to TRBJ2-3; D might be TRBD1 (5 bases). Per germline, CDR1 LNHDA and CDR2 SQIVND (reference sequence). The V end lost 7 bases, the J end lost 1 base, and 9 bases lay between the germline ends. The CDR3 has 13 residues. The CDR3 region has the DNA TGTGCCAGTACCCAGGGCGGCACAGATACGCAGTATTTT. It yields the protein CASTQGGTDTQYF.

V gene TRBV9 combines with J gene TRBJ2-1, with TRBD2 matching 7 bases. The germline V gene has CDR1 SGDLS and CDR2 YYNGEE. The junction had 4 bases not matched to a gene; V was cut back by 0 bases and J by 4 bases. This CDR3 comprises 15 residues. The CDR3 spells CASSVGPAGYNEQFF. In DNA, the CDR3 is TGTGCCAGCAGCGTAGGCCCAGCGGGGTACAATGAGCAGTTCTTC.

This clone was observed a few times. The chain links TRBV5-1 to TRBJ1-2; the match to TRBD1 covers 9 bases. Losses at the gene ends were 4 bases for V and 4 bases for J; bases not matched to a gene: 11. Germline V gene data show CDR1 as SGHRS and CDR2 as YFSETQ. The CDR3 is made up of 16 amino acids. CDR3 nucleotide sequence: TGCGCCAGCAGCCAAGGTCGGGACAGGGTCCCCTATGGCTACACCTTC. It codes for CASSQGRDRVPYGYTF.

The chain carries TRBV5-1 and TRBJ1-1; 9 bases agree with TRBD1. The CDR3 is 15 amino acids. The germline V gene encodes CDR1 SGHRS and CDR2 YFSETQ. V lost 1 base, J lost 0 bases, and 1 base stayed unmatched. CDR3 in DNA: TGCGCCAGCAGCTTGACAGGGGGCCTGAACACTGAAGCTTTCTTT. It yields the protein CASSLTGGLNTEAFF.

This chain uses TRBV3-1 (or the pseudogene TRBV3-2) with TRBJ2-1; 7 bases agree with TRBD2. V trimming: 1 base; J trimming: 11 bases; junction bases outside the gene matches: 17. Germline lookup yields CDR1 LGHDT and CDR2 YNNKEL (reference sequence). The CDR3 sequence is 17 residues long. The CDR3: CASSQVGGGPGVRQQFF. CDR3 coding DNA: TGTGCCAGCAGCCAAGTGGGGGGAGGGCCTGGGGTTCGTCAGCAGTTCTTC.

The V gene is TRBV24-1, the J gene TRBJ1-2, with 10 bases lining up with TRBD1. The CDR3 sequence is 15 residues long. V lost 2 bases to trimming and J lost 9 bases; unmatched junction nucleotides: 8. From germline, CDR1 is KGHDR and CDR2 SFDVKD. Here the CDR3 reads CATSDSGQGDESYTF. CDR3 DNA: TGTGCCACCAGTGATTCCGGACAGGGGGACGAAAGCTACACCTTC.

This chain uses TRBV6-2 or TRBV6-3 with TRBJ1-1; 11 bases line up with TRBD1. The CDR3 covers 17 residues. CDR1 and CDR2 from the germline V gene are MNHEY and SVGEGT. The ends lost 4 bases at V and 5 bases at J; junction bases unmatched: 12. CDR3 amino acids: CASSSLLDRGLSTEAFF. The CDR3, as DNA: TGTGCCAGCAGTTCCCTCCTGGACAGGGGGCTGAGTACTGAAGCTTTCTTT.

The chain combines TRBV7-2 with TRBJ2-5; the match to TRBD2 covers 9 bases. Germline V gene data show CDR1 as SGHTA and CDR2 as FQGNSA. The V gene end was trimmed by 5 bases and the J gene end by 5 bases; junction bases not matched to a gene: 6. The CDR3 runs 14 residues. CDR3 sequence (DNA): TGTGCCAGCAGCGGTAGCGGGAGTCGGGAGACCCAGTACTTC. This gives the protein CASSGSGSRETQYF.